This TCR beta chain was recorded in a study of OX40 agonist ivuxolimab in advanced cancers. Turning to the study itself: Dose-escalation subjects each had hepatocellular carcinoma, melanoma, renal cell or head and neck cancer.

The CDR3 is 13 residues long. Per germline, CDR1 LGHNA and CDR2 YNFKEQ. V was cut by 2 bases and J by 3 bases, with 8 bases left in between. Regarding this clone: Its antigen remains unidentified.

Data came from immunoSEQ multiplex PCR; TCRdb stores just in-frame clones and leaves some out. The data show about 43,000 clones, approximately 86% seen once. Study results and limitations: A proportion of nonresponders additionally exhibited low normalized T-cell clonal expansion. Clones of CD4+ and CD8+ blood T cells grew by week 6 at doses of 0.1 to 3.0 mg/kg.

Material: CD4+ or CD8+ T cells sorted from blood, obtained in a trial of the OX40 agonist ivuxolimab. This sequence was found in an adult with an advanced solid tumor such as melanoma, head and neck, liver or kidney cancer. The chain joins TRBV4-2 to TRBJ2-7; D is unclear. DNA for the CDR3: TGTGCCAGCAGCCAATCGGCTTTCTACGAGCAGTACTTC. It codes for CASSQSAFYEQYF.